This T cell receptor beta chain was sequenced for a study of regulatory T cells in long-lasting Graves disease. According to the study, TCR beta libraries were built with iRepertoire HTBI primers and CDR3-region Arm-PCR. TCRdb reprocessed the multiplex PCR reads with MiXCR, giving one entry per CDR3 protein. The sample has about 380,000 distinct CDR3 sequences; less than 20% are singletons. Time point specified: newly diagnosed GD, antithyroid drugs for less than 3 months. With RNA extracted from PBMCs as input, the TCR library was made. This clonotype has a count of ten or more. Germline loops: CDR1 DFQATT, CDR2 SNEGSKA (reference sequence). This CDR3 comprises 18 residues. Unmatched junction bases numbered 18, after V lost 5 bases and J lost 1 base.

This chain uses TRBV20-1 with TRBJ1-1, with 8 bases identical to TRBD1. This sequence was found in a female donor with Graves disease. Material: peripheral blood mononuclear cells (PBMCs), obtained at new diagnosis, from a patient treated with antithyroid drugs. The CDR3 reads CSAPPDRDPQISNTEAFF. The CDR3 DNA reads as TGCAGTGCTCCCCCGGACAGGGACCCCCAAATATCGAACACTGAAGCTTTCTTT.